This TCR beta chain was found in a study of cytomegalovirus exposure and HLA in healthy donors. As concerns this clone: Its antigen is still unknown.

Regarding the study as a whole: Some public TCRs appeared in many individuals, while most sequences were rare. Under in vitro conditions, a few CMV-associated chains were confirmed as specific for CMV antigens. Altogether, 160 or so TCR beta chains were recorded as cytomegalovirus-associated.

Germline assignment: CDR1 SGHDN and CDR2 FVKESK. The V gene lost 4 bases and the J gene lost 10 bases, with 17 bases spanning the gap. This CDR3 comprises 14 residues. Sequencing was performed with immunoSEQ multiplex PCR; in TCRdb, only in-frame clones are kept and a portion is missing. Of 150,000 to 200,000 clones listed, 86% were seen once; the top ten hold approximately 2.1%. This chain connects TRBV14 to TRBJ2-1, with D possibly being TRBD2 (5 bases). The clonotype comes from a woman younger than 30 in good health and CMV-seronegative. Sequencing was done on a sample of PBMCs. This CDR3 is CASSPSLELREQFF. The CDR3 DNA reads as TGTGCCAGCAGCCCGTCACTAGAATTGCGGGAGCAGTTCTTC.